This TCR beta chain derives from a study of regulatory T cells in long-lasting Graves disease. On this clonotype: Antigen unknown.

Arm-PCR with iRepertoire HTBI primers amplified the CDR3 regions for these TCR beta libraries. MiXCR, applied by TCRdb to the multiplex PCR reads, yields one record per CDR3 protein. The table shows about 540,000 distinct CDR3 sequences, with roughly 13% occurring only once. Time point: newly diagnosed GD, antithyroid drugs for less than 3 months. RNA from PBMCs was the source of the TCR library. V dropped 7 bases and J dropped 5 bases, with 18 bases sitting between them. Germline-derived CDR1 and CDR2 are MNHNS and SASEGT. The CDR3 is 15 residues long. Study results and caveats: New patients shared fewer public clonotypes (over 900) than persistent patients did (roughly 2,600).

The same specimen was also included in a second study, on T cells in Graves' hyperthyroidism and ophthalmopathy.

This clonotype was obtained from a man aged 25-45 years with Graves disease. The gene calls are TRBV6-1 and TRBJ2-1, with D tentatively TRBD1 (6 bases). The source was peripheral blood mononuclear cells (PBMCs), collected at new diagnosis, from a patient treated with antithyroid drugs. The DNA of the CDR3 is TGTGCCAGCACCGCAGGGCAGGGGCGTCACAATGAGCAGTTCTTC. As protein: CASTAGQGRHNEQFF.